A single sample is the source of the 32 T cell receptor beta chains below, sequenced in a study of T-cell memory formation after mild COVID-19 (dated by TCRdb to the early 2020s). The library was produced with 5' RACE. These reads were obtained on an Illumina NovaSeq 6000. In TCRdb, the public reads were trimmed at Q25 with fastp and aligned with MiXCR, with productive beta chains retained. Rows merge per CDR3 protein into single entries with the most common DNA and genes. In this sample the table shows under 350,000 distinct CDR3 sequences, under 20% of which occur a single time. The top ten clones comprise 22% of the sample. The sequenced sample consisted of PBMCs or a T cell subset sorted from them (not recorded which). The origin of the receptors is a man aged 18 to 29 who had mild COVID-19 (a few samples of this study predate the infection). The sample titles of this study are shuffled in the database, so cell type and time point are left out; the donor was told from shared clones.

This clonotype came up many times. The genes are TRBV18 and TRBJ2-7, with D uncertain. Per germline, CDR1 KGHSH and CDR2 LQKENI. This CDR3 has 12 residues. The V gene lost 1 base and the J gene lost 2 bases, with 3 bases spanning the gap. The chain's CDR3 is CASSPQTYEQYF. CDR3 DNA sequence: TGTGCCAGCTCACCACAGACCTACGAGCAGTACTTC.

The chain recombines TRBV4-3 with TRBJ2-3; D remains ambiguous. V was shortened by 1 base and J by 3 bases, with 5 bases between the two germline ends. There are 13 residues in the CDR3. Germline CDR1 and CDR2: LGHNA and YSLEER. Written as DNA, the CDR3 is TGCGCCAGCAGCCAAGCTCAGACAGATACGCAGTATTTT. It encodes CASSQAQTDTQYF.

In its sample, this clonotype was seen many times. The V and J genes are TRBV7-9 and TRBJ2-1; D possibly corresponds to TRBD2 (5 bases). The V end was cut by 10 bases, the J end by 0 bases, with 13 bases between. Germline values: CDR1 SEHNR, CDR2 FQNEAQ (reference sequence). CDR3 length: 14 residues. The CDR3 reads CAIRTGGSYNEQFF. The CDR3 nucleotides read TGTGCCATTAGGACCGGAGGCTCCTACAATGAGCAGTTCTTC.

The V gene is TRBV9, the J gene TRBJ1-3, with 9 bases that match TRBD1. The CDR3 runs to 15 residues. The trim removed 0 bases at V and 6 bases at J, leaving 4 bases unmatched. Germline V lookup: CDR1 SGDLS, CDR2 YYNGEE. The CDR3 spells CASSVDGQGINTIYF. In nucleotides, the CDR3 is TGTGCCAGCAGCGTAGACGGACAGGGGATAAACACCATATATTTT.

The gene calls are TRBV7-9 and TRBJ1-1; D gene uncertain. The CDR3 consists of 15 residues. The V and J ends lost 0 bases and 0 bases respectively, with 8 bases between them. Germline CDR1 and CDR2: SEHNR and FQNEAQ (reference sequence). The CDR3 spells CASSLAAFMNTEAFF. For the CDR3, the DNA is TGTGCCAGCAGCTTAGCAGCCTTCATGAACACTGAAGCTTTCTTT.

The chain uses TRBV5-1 and TRBJ2-7, with D perhaps assigned TRBD1 or TRBD2 (5 bases each). Germline CDR1 is SGHRS and CDR2 is YFSETQ. V lost 2 bases and J 2 bases, leaving 11 bases between the germline ends. CDR3 length: 14 residues. In nucleotides, the CDR3 is TGCGCCAGCAGCTTTCCGGGACGGCCCTACGAGCAGTACTTC. It encodes CASSFPGRPYEQYF.

This chain uses TRBV12-3 or TRBV12-4 with TRBJ1-5; D is possibly TRBD1 (6 bases). The CDR3 is 17 residues long. V was clipped by 1 base and J by 0 bases, with 13 bases between them. This CDR3 reads CASSLVGRGYSNQPQHF. The CDR3 DNA reads as TGTGCCAGCAGTTTAGTCGGCAGGGGTTATAGCAATCAGCCCCAGCATTTT.

The chain links TRBV7-9 to TRBJ2-4; a possible D gene is TRBD2 (6 bases). This CDR3 region has 16 residues. Trimming cost V 1 base and J 3 bases, with 13 bases left between them. Germline V lookup: CDR1 SEHNR, CDR2 FQNEAQ (reference sequence). CDR3 in DNA: TGTGCCAGCAGCTTAGTAGTAGGAGGGGTCAAAAACATTCAGTACTTC. This codes for CASSLVVGGVKNIQYF.

This clonotype has only a few counts. The chain has TRBV20-1 and TRBJ2-1, with D unclear. Germline CDR1 is DFQATT and CDR2 is SNEGSKA (reference sequence). CDR3 length: 12 amino acids. The ends were cut back, 0 bases at V and 8 bases at J, with 8 bases in the middle. The CDR3 region has the DNA TGCAGTGCTAGAGAATTCGGCGATGAGCAGTTCTTC. This sequence encodes CSAREFGDEQFF.

This clonotype was seen repeatedly, ten times or more. The chain links TRBV7-9 to TRBJ2-7; either TRBD1 or TRBD2 may fit D (5 bases each). CDR3 length: 13 amino acids. Germline V CDR1 and CDR2: SEHNR, FQNEAQ (reference sequence). Trimming stripped 4 bases from V and 5 bases from J, with 12 bases between. In DNA form, the CDR3 reads TGTGCCAGCAGCTCGGGGACCTGGGACGAGCAGTACGTC. This sequence encodes CASSSGTWDEQYV.

This clonotype turned up a few times. The gene calls are TRBV5-1 and TRBJ2-1, with D possibly TRBD1 on 6 matching bases. In germline, CDR1 is SGHRS, CDR2 YFSETQ. The V end was cut by 4 bases, the J end by 6 bases, with 17 bases between. The CDR3 covers 15 residues. CDR3 residues: CASSPFAGVGNEQFF. In DNA form, the CDR3 reads TGCGCCAGCAGCCCATTTGCAGGGGTAGGCAATGAGCAGTTCTTC.

V usage is TRBV13 and J usage is TRBJ2-2; a possible D gene is TRBD2 (6 bases). Trimming took off 4 bases at V and 6 bases at J, with 18 bases between the two ends. Germline CDR1 is PRHDT and CDR2 is FYEKMQ (reference sequence). This CDR3 contains 16 residues. CDR3 residues: CASSSPPTSFAGELFF. The CDR3 DNA is TGTGCCAGCAGCTCCCCCCCCACTAGCTTCGCCGGGGAGCTGTTTTTT.

The rearrangement joins TRBV12-3 or TRBV12-4 to TRBJ1-4, with a weak D call TRBD1 (5 bases). The V and J ends lost 3 bases and 8 bases respectively, with 10 bases between them. This CDR3 contains 13 residues. The CDR3 sequence: CASSFGGKEKLFF. CDR3 DNA: TGTGCCAGCAGTTTCGGGGGGAAGGAAAAACTGTTTTTT.

In its sample, this clonotype was seen a few times. V is TRBV6-1 and J is TRBJ2-7, with 7 positions matching TRBD1. Looked up from germline, CDR1 is MNHNS and CDR2 is SASEGT. With 4 bases clipped from V and 0 bases from J, the junction kept 3 bases outside the gene matches. The CDR3 extends over 14 amino acids. The CDR3 nucleotides read TGTGCCAGCAGTGCGGACAGGCTCTCCTACGAGCAGTACGTC. Its translation is CASSADRLSYEQYV.

This clonotype has a handful of counts. The V gene is TRBV28, the J gene TRBJ2-7; 9 nucleotides line up with TRBD1. Germline CDR1 MDHEN, CDR2 SYDVKM. The CDR3 spans 18 residues. The V segment lost 3 bases and the J segment 0 bases; nucleotides outside the gene matches: 12. The DNA for the CDR3 is TGTGCCAGCAGTTTGGACAGGGGCAGGGGAATTAGCTCCTACGAGCAGTACGTC. Amino acid sequence: CASSLDRGRGISSYEQYV.

A few counts support this clonotype. CDR3 DNA: TGTGCCAGCAGCCAAGATCTTCGGTCGAACGAGCAGTACTTC. Its translation is CASSQDLRSNEQYF. V gene TRBV14 combines with J gene TRBJ2-7; D is unresolved. From germline, CDR1 is SGHDN and CDR2 FVKESK. The CDR3 runs to 14 residues. Trimming took 0 bases from V and 5 from J, leaving 11 bases between them.

This clonotype was seen repeatedly, ten times or more. The V and J genes are TRBV27 and TRBJ1-3; D ambiguous. The V and J ends lost 6 bases and 1 base respectively, with 7 bases between them. This CDR3 has 13 amino acids. Germline V gene sequence: CDR1 MNHEY, CDR2 SMNVEV (reference sequence). The CDR3 DNA sequence: TGTGCCAGCAGCTCGGGGTCTGGAAACACCATATATTTT. Its protein product is CASSSGSGNTIYF.

The chain joins TRBV6-6 to TRBJ2-7; D may correspond to TRBD1 or TRBD2 (5 bases each). This CDR3 has 16 amino acids. The V end lost 6 bases, the J end lost 0 bases, and 18 bases lay between the germline ends. CDR1 MNHNY and CDR2 SVGAGI come from the germline V gene (reference sequence). Written as DNA, the CDR3 is TGTGCCAGCAGGTCAACCGGGACGGGGAGCTCCTACGAGCAGTACGTC. It is translated as CASRSTGTGSSYEQYV.

The sample holds a few counts of this clonotype. The chain recombines TRBV2 with TRBJ2-1; unclear D gene. CDR1 and CDR2 (germline): SNHLY, FYNNEI. Trimming stripped 1 base from V and 9 bases from J, with 10 bases between. CDR3 length: 13 amino acids. The CDR3 nucleotides read TGTGCCAGCAGTGAAGATCTCTCAATTGAGCAGTTCTTC. This encodes CASSEDLSIEQFF.

This clonotype came up a few times. The chain recombines TRBV20-1 with TRBJ2-1; D gene uncertain. The CDR3 is made up of 15 amino acids. The germline CDR1 and CDR2 sequences are DFQATT and SNEGSKA (reference sequence). V was clipped by 0 bases and J by 1 base, with 10 bases between them. The CDR3 DNA reads TGCAGTGCTAGAGATCCAAGAAGTTCCTACAATGAGCAGTTCTTC. This codes for CSARDPRSSYNEQFF.

This clonotype has a handful of counts. J is TRBJ2-7 and V is TRBV20-1; possible D gene TRBD2, 7 bases. Germline CDR1 is DFQATT and CDR2 is SNEGSKA (reference sequence). Trimming removed 1 base at V and 1 base at J, with 17 bases between. CDR3 length: 16 amino acids. The CDR3 loop is CSARAPGRGPSYEQYV. The CDR3 DNA reads as TGCAGTGCTAGAGCCCCGGGGCGGGGGCCATCCTACGAGCAGTACGTC.

This clonotype occurred many times. The CDR3 loop reads CASSLIAGTTGELFF. CDR3 bases: TGTGCCAGCAGCTTAATCGCAGGCACCACCGGGGAGCTGTTTTTT. The chain combines TRBV11-2 with TRBJ2-2; D not resolved. Germline V lookup: CDR1 SGHAT, CDR2 FQNNGV. CDR3 length equals 15 residues. Trimming stripped 2 bases from V and 4 bases from J, with 11 bases between.

J is TRBJ1-1 and V is TRBV7-9; 8 bases are shared with TRBD1. J gave up 11 bases and V 1 base, and 12 bases lay outside the gene matches. Looked up from germline, CDR1 is SEHNR and CDR2 is FQNEAQ (reference sequence). The CDR3 covers 15 residues. The CDR3 sequence: CASSLDQGAGIHAFF. CDR3 in DNA: TGTGCCAGCAGCTTAGATCAGGGGGCGGGTATTCACGCTTTCTTT. Combining the CDR3 with reference TRBV7-9 and TRBJ1-1 gives the whole variable domain DTGVSQNPRHKITKRGQNVTFRCDPISEHNRLYWYRQTLGQGPEFLTYFQNEAQLEKSRLLSDRFSAERPKGSFSTLEIQRTEQGDSAMYLCASSLDQGAGIHAFFGQGTRLTVV.

The V gene is TRBV12-3 or TRBV12-4, the J gene TRBJ2-2; 7 bases line up with TRBD2. V was pared by 2 bases and J by 11 bases, with 5 bases of the junction left unmatched. The CDR3 sequence is 13 residues long. The CDR3 sequence is CASSLSGDSELFF. In nucleotides, the CDR3 is TGTGCCAGCAGTTTAAGCGGGGATAGCGAGCTGTTTTTT.

The rearrangement joins TRBV12-3 or TRBV12-4 to TRBJ1-6; the match to TRBD1 covers 7 bases. The CDR3 consists of 15 residues. The V gene end was trimmed by 6 bases and the J gene end by 6 bases; junction bases not matched to a gene: 8. The CDR3 nucleotides are TGTGCCAGCAGCCTAACACAGGGGTCTAATTCACCCCTCCACTTT. Encoded protein: CASSLTQGSNSPLHF.

This chain joins TRBV3-1 and TRBJ2-1; 10 bases line up with TRBD2. J gave up 9 bases and V 3 bases, and 8 bases lay outside the gene matches. The V gene's germline CDR1 is LGHDT and CDR2 YNNKEL (reference sequence). CDR3 length equals 15 residues. The CDR3 protein is CASSHDVAGGREQFF. The CDR3 DNA follows: TGTGCCAGCAGCCACGACGTAGCGGGGGGTCGTGAGCAGTTCTTC.

This clonotype has a handful of counts. The rearrangement uses TRBV7-9 and TRBJ2-1, with D perhaps TRBD2 (7 bases). Trimming took off 4 bases at V and 7 bases at J, with 17 bases between the two ends. In germline, CDR1 is SEHNR, CDR2 FQNEAQ (reference sequence). This CDR3 contains 15 residues. The CDR3 coding sequence is TGTGCCAGCAGCTGGTCGGGGGGCGTTGTTAATGAGCAGTTCTTC. As protein: CASSWSGGVVNEQFF.

This clonotype was counted between two and nine times. An end of the junction differs from the germline gene, which may be a read error. The V call is TRBV6-2 or TRBV6-3, the J call TRBJ2-1, with a possible D match to TRBD2 (5 bases). This CDR3 is built from 16 residues. CDR1 is MNHEY and CDR2 is SVGEGT in the germline V gene. The CDR3 DNA follows: TGTGCCAGCAGCTACTCTACTAGGGCGGAATACAATGAGCAGTTCTTC. Protein sequence: CASSYSTRAEYNEQFF.

There are many counts of this clonotype. The V gene is TRBV7-2, the J gene TRBJ1-1, with 8 bases identical to TRBD1. Trimming took 2 bases from V and 1 from J; bases not matched to a gene: 6. The CDR3 has 16 residues. Germline lookup yields CDR1 SGHTA and CDR2 FQGNSA. This CDR3 is CASSLNPGTGNTEAFF. Here the CDR3 DNA reads TGTGCCAGCAGCTTAAACCCCGGGACAGGGAACACTGAAGCTTTCTTT.

The V call is TRBV6-5, the J call TRBJ1-3; D call uncertain. Trimming shortened V by 0 bases and J by 2 bases, and 8 bases separated the two germline ends. The CDR3 is made up of 15 amino acids. Germline CDR1 and CDR2: MNHEY and SVGAGI. The CDR3 sequence is CASSYSAGAGNTIYF. In DNA form, the CDR3 reads TGTGCCAGCAGTTACTCGGCGGGAGCTGGAAACACCATATATTTT.

This clonotype appeared a few times. The V and J genes are TRBV7-2 and TRBJ2-4, with 7 positions matching TRBD1. The CDR3 has 18 amino acids. CDR1 and CDR2 (germline): SGHTA, FQGNSA. V was clipped by 8 bases and J by 2 bases; unmatched bases: 18. CDR3 nucleotides: TGTGCCAGCGAGGGGTTCTCTGGGACAGAGAGAACCAAAAACATTCAGTACTTC. It yields the protein CASEGFSGTERTKNIQYF.

V is TRBV4-3 and J is TRBJ1-5; D call uncertain. The CDR3 consists of 13 residues. V dropped 0 bases and J dropped 9 bases, with 9 bases sitting between them. Per germline, CDR1 LGHNA and CDR2 YSLEER. Here the CDR3 reads CASSQEVSRPQHF. The CDR3 DNA is TGCGCCAGCAGCCAAGAAGTTAGTCGGCCCCAGCATTTT.